Sequencing of this TCR beta chain was carried out in a study of T cells expressing NK-cell markers. Study as a whole: The TCR beta repertoires originated in sorted CD3+CD56+NKG2C+, CD3+CD56+NKG2C- and CD3+CD56-NKG2C+ T cells. With respect to HCMV, seven of the eight sequenced donors were seropositive, and one was seronegative. Study outcomes and limitations: Each of six donors carried dominant NKG2C+ clonotypes accounting for about 1.0-7.0% of CD8+ T cells.

Each CDR3 protein gets one entry in TCRdb, which reprocessed the 5' RACE reads and gives no DNA. Recorded here are 450,000 to 600,000 distinct CDR3 sequences; the top ten clones represent approximately 3.6%. Comments on this clonotype: The antigen is undetermined.

CDR3 length: 15 residues. Germline V gives CDR1 ENHRY, CDR2 SYGVKD. This receptor was obtained from a man aged 18 to 30 in good health. This rearrangement joins TRBV10-3 to TRBJ2-3; TCRdb indicates TRBD2, and absent DNA this call remains unverified. Sequencing input: blood T cells: a sorted CD56 or NKG2C T cell subset, CD4+ or CD8+ T cells, or bulk PBMC T cells (not recorded which). The CDR3 loop reads CAISDVAGAPDTQYF.